Listed here are 27 T cell receptor beta chains from one sample, sequenced in a study of blood T cell repertoires in COVID-19. Measured with immunoSEQ multiplex PCR; TCRdb has only the in-frame clones, and not every one. The repertoire has 91,000 or so clones, roughly 78% of them found once; the top ten carry around 7%. The specimen was peripheral blood. The receptor set was obtained from a man aged 50-59 years with active or convalescent COVID-19.

J is TRBJ2-5 and V is TRBV18, with 8 bases identical to TRBD2. V gave up 10 bases and J gave up 2 bases; unmatched junction bases: 0. Per germline, CDR1 KGHSH and CDR2 LQKENI. This CDR3 spans 11 amino acids. As DNA, the CDR3 is TGTGCCACGGGAGGGCAAGAGACCCAGTACTTC. This encodes CATGGQETQYF.

The V and J genes are TRBV2 and TRBJ1-2; D possibly corresponds to TRBD1 (6 bases). The CDR3 spans 13 residues. Trimming removed 10 bases at V and 6 bases at J, with 18 bases between. Germline lookup yields CDR1 SNHLY and CDR2 FYNNEI. The CDR3 nucleotides are TGTGCCACCACGGCAGGGGTGGGACATGGCTACACCTTC. It is translated as CATTAGVGHGYTF. The whole variable domain, remainder taken from reference TRBV2 and TRBJ1-2, is EPEVTQTPSHQVTQMGQEVILRCVPISNHLYFYWYRQILGQKVEFLVSFYNNEISEKSEIFDDQFSVERPDGSNFTLKIRSTKLEDSAMYFCATTAGVGHGYTFGSGTRLTVV.

This clone was seen just once. The chain recombines TRBV13 with TRBJ2-2; 10 bases line up with TRBD2. With V trimmed by 4 bases and J by 7 bases, 6 bases remained unmatched. The CDR3 is 15 amino acids. Germline CDR1 reads PRHDT; CDR2 reads FYEKMQ (reference sequence). The CDR3 bases are TGTGCCAGCAGCTCGAGCGGGGGGGCCTTCGGGGAGCTGTTTTTT. It is translated as CASSSSGGAFGELFF.

The chain recombines TRBV7-2 with TRBJ1-2, with TRBD1 as a possible D gene (6 bases). The CDR3 is 18 amino acids. Deletions cut 5 bases from V and 0 bases from J, with 22 bases between. Germline CDR1 reads SGHTA; CDR2 reads FQGNSA. The CDR3 loop is CASSQGAGQGNANYGYTF. The CDR3 DNA is TGTGCCAGCAGCCAAGGCGCCGGGCAGGGGAATGCTAACTATGGCTACACCTTC.

V gene TRBV10-1 combines with J gene TRBJ2-3; 7 bases align to TRBD1. The ends lost 0 bases at V and 4 bases at J; junction bases unmatched: 1. The CDR3 runs 14 residues. Germline V gene sequence: CDR1 WNHNN, CDR2 SYGVQD (reference sequence). CDR3 sequence reads: CASSESQGADTQYF. In nucleotides, the CDR3 is TGCGCCAGCAGTGAGTCCCAGGGGGCAGATACGCAGTATTTT.

The chain employs TRBV5-1 and TRBJ2-7; 7 bases are shared with TRBD2. Germline loops: CDR1 SGHRS, CDR2 YFSETQ. There are 14 residues in the CDR3. J gave up 1 base and V 0 bases, and 1 base lay outside the gene matches. CDR3 DNA sequence: TGCGCCAGCAGCTTGGGACTAGCTTCCTACGAGCAGTACTTC. This codes for CASSLGLASYEQYF.

This clone was seen just once. Other nucleotide sequences from this sample produce the same CDR3. The V gene is TRBV18, the J gene TRBJ2-5, with no clear D. V lost 1 base and J 5 bases, leaving 8 bases between the germline ends. CDR1 KGHSH and CDR2 LQKENI come from the germline V gene. This CDR3 has 13 amino acids. CDR3 nucleotide sequence: TGTGCCAGCTCACCACTTGCACAGGAGACCCAGTACTTC. Translating gives CASSPLAQETQYF.

The rearrangement links TRBV6-4 to TRBJ2-7, with TRBD1 identical over 10 bases. Trimming took 0 bases from V and 5 from J; bases not matched to a gene: 10. CDR1 MRHNA and CDR2 SNTAGT come from the germline V gene. The CDR3 contains 17 residues. The CDR3 loop reads CASSDSGDRGPPNEQYV. Here the CDR3 DNA reads TGTGCCAGCAGTGACTCTGGCGACAGGGGGCCCCCCAACGAGCAGTACGTC.

V and J are TRBV11-3 and TRBJ2-7; 10 bases are a match to TRBD1. The J segment lost 5 bases and the V segment lost 4 bases, leaving 8 bases of the junction unmatched. The CDR3 consists of 15 residues. CDR1 SGHNT and CDR2 YENEEA come from the germline V gene. DNA of the CDR3: TGTGCCAGCAGCTCCCCGGGACAGGGGAAGGACGAGCAGTACTTC. The encoded protein is CASSSPGQGKDEQYF. The full variable domain, in which reference TRBV11-3 and TRBJ2-7 provide the parts outside the CDR3, is EAGVVQSPRYKIIEKKQPVAFWCNPISGHNTLYWYLQNLGQGPELLIRYENEEAVDDSQLPKDRFSAERLKGVDSTLKIQPAELGDSAVYLCASSSPGQGKDEQYFGPGTRLTVT.

This clone was found a few times. The rearrangement links TRBV5-1 to TRBJ1-4, with TRBD1 matching 7 bases. V shed 5 bases, J shed 8 bases, and the junction held 3 bases outside the gene matches. This CDR3 region has 12 residues. Germline V gives CDR1 SGHRS, CDR2 YFSETQ. In nucleotides, the CDR3 is TGCGCCAGCAGGCAACAGGGGGAAAAACTGTTTTTT. It codes for CASRQQGEKLFF.

The gene calls are TRBV7-2 and TRBJ2-7; D unresolved. Germline CDR1 SGHTA, CDR2 FQGNSA. Trimming pared 5 bases from V and 2 bases from J, leaving 13 bases between. The CDR3 extends over 14 amino acids. CDR3 coding DNA: TGTGCCAGCAGCCAGTGGGCGAGTACCTACGAGCAGTACTTC. Its translation: CASSQWASTYEQYF. The whole variable domain, filled in from reference TRBV7-2 and TRBJ2-7, reads GAGVSQSPSNKVTEKGKDVELRCDPISGHTALYWYRQSLGQGLEFLIYFQGNSAPDKSGLPSDRFSAERTGGSVSTLTIQRTQQEDSAVYLCASSQWASTYEQYFGPGTRLTVT.

This clone was counted a few times. The chain uses TRBV9 and TRBJ2-2; TRBD2 matches 7 bases. Losses at the gene ends were 0 bases for V and 1 base for J; bases not matched to a gene: 3. Looked up from germline, CDR1 is SGDLS and CDR2 is YYNGEE. This CDR3 is built from 16 residues. The CDR3 coding sequence is TGTGCCAGCAGCGTAGGGGACTATTGGAACACCGGGGAGCTGTTTTTT. Translating gives CASSVGDYWNTGELFF. Full variable domain (rest looked up from reference TRBV9 and TRBJ2-2): DSGVTQTPKHLITATGQRVTLRCSPRSGDLSVYWYQQSLDQGLQFLIQYYNGEERAKGNILERFSAQQFPDLHSELNLSSLELGDSALYFCASSVGDYWNTGELFFGEGSRLTVL.

The chain employs TRBV29-1 and TRBJ2-7; D possibly corresponds to TRBD1 (6 bases). V was pared by 3 bases and J by 2 bases, with 14 bases between. The CDR3 has 14 amino acids. Germline loops: CDR1 SQVTM, CDR2 ANQGSEA. CDR3 residues: CSVDPAKGAYEQYF. The DNA of the CDR3 is TGCAGCGTTGATCCCGCCAAGGGGGCCTACGAGCAGTACTTC.

The chain has TRBV25-1 and TRBJ2-1; a weak D match, TRBD1 (8 bases). This CDR3 has 16 amino acids. Trimming removed 1 base from V and 9 bases from J, with 19 bases in between. CDR1 is MGHDK and CDR2 is SYGVNS in the germline V gene. The CDR3 nucleotides read TGTGCCAGCAGTGAATCTGGACAGGGAGGGCCCGGTGAGCAGTTCTTC. Its translation is CASSESGQGGPGEQFF.

The genes are TRBV24-1 and TRBJ2-5; possibly TRBD1 for D (5 bases). This CDR3 is built from 14 residues. Germline loops: CDR1 KGHDR, CDR2 SFDVKD. Deletions cut 4 bases from V and 0 bases from J, with 8 bases between. The CDR3 sequence is CATSEGPNQETQYF. CDR3 sequence (DNA): TGTGCCACCAGTGAGGGGCCAAACCAAGAGACCCAGTACTTC.

V and J are TRBV9 and TRBJ2-5, with TRBD2 matching 10 bases. The J segment lost 2 bases and the V segment lost 4 bases, leaving 8 bases of the junction unmatched. CDR1 SGDLS and CDR2 YYNGEE come from the germline V gene. The CDR3 runs 16 residues. CDR3 region: CASSLDLTSGQETQYF. Here the CDR3 DNA reads TGTGCCAGCAGCCTTGACTTGACTAGCGGGCAAGAGACCCAGTACTTC.

The sample holds one count of this clone. This rearrangement joins TRBV5-1 to TRBJ2-5; D remains unclear. There are 13 residues in the CDR3. V was shortened by 5 bases and J by 0 bases, with 8 bases between the two germline ends. The germline CDR1 and CDR2 sequences are SGHRS and YFSETQ. CDR3 protein: CASSVQYQETQYF. The CDR3 DNA reads as TGCGCCAGCAGTGTCCAGTACCAAGAGACCCAGTACTTC.

The CDR3 spells CASTQGGGTEAFF. The DNA of the CDR3 is TGTGCCAGCACCCAGGGGGGAGGGACTGAAGCTTTCTTT. The gene calls are TRBV3-1 (or the pseudogene TRBV3-2) and TRBJ1-1; 7 bases align to TRBD1. Germline CDR1 LGHDT, CDR2 YNNKEL (reference sequence). The CDR3 extends over 13 amino acids. V was clipped by 7 bases and J by 5 bases; unmatched bases: 7.

The gene calls are TRBV6-7 and TRBJ1-2, with a possible D match to TRBD1 (6 bases). TRBV6-7 is an open reading frame, and its role is uncertain. This CDR3 has 14 residues. The V and J ends lost 6 bases and 2 bases respectively, with 13 bases between them. The CDR3 DNA reads as TGTGCCAGCAGCTACCGACAGGAAAACTATGGCTACACCTTC. This encodes CASSYRQENYGYTF.

V is TRBV6-1 and J is TRBJ1-6, with TRBD1 as a possible D gene (5 bases). V was shortened by 3 bases and J by 6 bases, with 15 bases between the two germline ends. In germline, CDR1 is MNHNS, CDR2 SASEGT. This CDR3 has 16 residues. CDR3 protein: CASSDRGGGGNSPLHF. CDR3 bases: TGTGCCAGCAGTGATAGGGGCGGGGGGGGTAATTCACCCCTCCACTTT.

DNA of the CDR3: TGCGCCAGCAGCCAAGGGCGGTACACTGAAGCTTTCTTT. Its translation is CASSQGRYTEAFF. The chain is built from TRBV4-1 and TRBJ1-1; D is unresolved. Per germline, CDR1 MGHRA and CDR2 YSYEKL. The CDR3 covers 13 residues. V shed 1 base and J shed 3 bases, with 6 bases lying between them.

This clone was seen a handful of times. CDR3 amino acids: CASTVQLNTEAFF. The CDR3 DNA reads as TGTGCCAGCACCGTACAGCTGAACACTGAAGCTTTCTTT. V and J are TRBV12-3 or TRBV12-4 and TRBJ1-1; D gene ambiguous. V was shortened by 7 bases and J by 0 bases, with 9 bases between the two germline ends. The CDR3 is made up of 13 amino acids.

This chain links TRBV24-1 with TRBJ2-3; D may be TRBD1 (6 bases). The CDR3 runs to 13 residues. The ends were cut back, 4 bases at V and 8 bases at J, with 12 bases in the middle. Germline V gives CDR1 KGHDR, CDR2 SFDVKD. DNA for the CDR3: TGTGCCACCAGTGACCCAGGGGTGGCTACGCAGTATTTT. Translating it yields CATSDPGVATQYF.

The chain has TRBV6-5 and TRBJ1-5, with D unclear. The germline CDR1 and CDR2 sequences are MNHEY and SVGAGI. The CDR3 covers 13 residues. V lost 6 bases to trimming and J lost 2 bases, with 8 bases between them. The CDR3 spells CASRPGGNQPQHF. In DNA, the CDR3 is TGTGCCAGCAGACCCGGGGGCAATCAGCCCCAGCATTTT.

This clone was recorded at least ten times. The rearrangement joins TRBV5-1 to TRBJ2-1, with 9 bases fitting TRBD1. The germline gives CDR1 SGHRS, CDR2 YFSETQ. The CDR3 contains 14 residues. V lost 3 bases to trimming and J lost 7 bases; unmatched junction nucleotides: 5. The CDR3 sequence: CASSSGTGINEQFF. DNA for the CDR3: TGCGCCAGCAGCTCCGGGACAGGGATTAATGAGCAGTTCTTC.

The rearrangement links TRBV11-2 to TRBJ2-5; 9 positions match TRBD2. Losses at the gene ends were 3 bases for V and 0 bases for J; bases not matched to a gene: 5. The V gene's germline CDR1 is SGHAT and CDR2 FQNNGV. The CDR3 is made up of 16 amino acids. CDR3 protein: CASSLISGGYQETQYF. The CDR3, as DNA: TGTGCCAGCAGCTTGATAAGCGGGGGGTACCAAGAGACCCAGTACTTC.

This sequence joins TRBV9 and TRBJ2-6; 10 nucleotides match TRBD1. The trim removed 2 bases at V and 3 bases at J, leaving 2 bases unmatched. The CDR3 is 16 amino acids. Germline V gene data show CDR1 as SGDLS and CDR2 as YYNGEE. In DNA form, the CDR3 reads TGTGCCAGCAGCGTTGGACAGGGGGGTGGGGCCAACGTCCTGACTTTC. This gives the protein CASSVGQGGGANVLTF.